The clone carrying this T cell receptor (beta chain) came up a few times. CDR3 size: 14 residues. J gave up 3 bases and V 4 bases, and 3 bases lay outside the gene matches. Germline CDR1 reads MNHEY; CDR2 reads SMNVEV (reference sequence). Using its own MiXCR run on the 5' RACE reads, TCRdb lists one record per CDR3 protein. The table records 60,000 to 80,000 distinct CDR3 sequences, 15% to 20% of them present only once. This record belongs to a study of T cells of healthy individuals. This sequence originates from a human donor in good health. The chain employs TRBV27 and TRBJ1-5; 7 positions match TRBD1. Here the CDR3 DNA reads TGTGCCAGCAGTTCGACAGGGCTCAATCAGCCCCAGCATTTT. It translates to CASSSTGLNQPQHF.